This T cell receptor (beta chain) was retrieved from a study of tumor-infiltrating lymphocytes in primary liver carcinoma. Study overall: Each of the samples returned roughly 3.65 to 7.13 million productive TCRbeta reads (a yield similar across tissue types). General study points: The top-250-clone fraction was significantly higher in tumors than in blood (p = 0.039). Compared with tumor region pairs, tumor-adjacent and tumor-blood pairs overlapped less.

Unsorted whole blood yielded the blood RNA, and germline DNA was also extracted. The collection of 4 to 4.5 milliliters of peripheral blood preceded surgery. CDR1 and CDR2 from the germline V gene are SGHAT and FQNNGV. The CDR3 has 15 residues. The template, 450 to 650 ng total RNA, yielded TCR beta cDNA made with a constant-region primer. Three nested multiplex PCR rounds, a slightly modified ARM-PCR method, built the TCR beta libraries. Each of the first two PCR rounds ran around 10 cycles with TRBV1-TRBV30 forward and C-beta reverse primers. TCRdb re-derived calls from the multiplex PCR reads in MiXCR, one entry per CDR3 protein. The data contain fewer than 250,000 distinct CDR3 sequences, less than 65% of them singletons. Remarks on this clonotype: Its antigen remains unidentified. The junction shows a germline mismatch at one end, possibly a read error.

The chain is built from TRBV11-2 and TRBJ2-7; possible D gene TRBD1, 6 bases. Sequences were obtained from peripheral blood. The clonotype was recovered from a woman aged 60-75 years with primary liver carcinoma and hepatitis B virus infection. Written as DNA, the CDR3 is TGTGCCAGCAGCTTAGCTAGGGGGTGGGCCTACGAGCAGTATTTC. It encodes CASSLARGWAYEQYF.